The 31 T cell receptor beta chains below were found in one sample sequenced in a study of T cell responses to AZD1222 COVID-19 vaccine (dated by TCRdb to the early 2020s). Library construction relied on the immunoSEQ multiplex PCR assay. TCRdb re-hosts the immuneACCESS table, in-frame sequences only. Its copies lack some clones; in the studies checked, an unresolved V gene accounts for under half of them, and the cause for the rest is not known. The sample table holds approximately 130,000 clones, of which under 95% were seen once. The ten top clones hold approximately 5.1% of the sample. The sample's time point, from its label and the paper: baseline before first vaccination. The sequencing used peripheral blood, collected on day 0 of AZD1222 vaccination. These receptors came from an adult in good health.

The chain carries TRBV12-3 or TRBV12-4 and TRBJ1-2, with D unresolved. The CDR3 runs 12 residues. Trimming left V 6 bases short and J 3 bases short, with 8 bases between. The CDR3 nucleotides read TGTGCCAGCAGACAAGAGCACTATGGCTACACCTTC. Translated: CASRQEHYGYTF.

This chain uses TRBV3-1 (or the pseudogene TRBV3-2) with TRBJ1-4; perhaps TRBD1 as D (5 bases). Trimming shortened V by 4 bases and J by 5 bases, and 14 bases separated the two germline ends. Germline-derived CDR1 and CDR2 are LGHDT and YNNKEL (reference sequence). The CDR3 spans 15 residues. CDR3 loop: CASSPGGAGNEKLFF. In DNA, the CDR3 is TGTGCCAGCAGCCCGGGTGGGGCAGGCAATGAAAAACTGTTTTTT.

A word on this clone: The same CDR3 is also encoded by other DNA sequences in this sample. J is TRBJ1-5 and V is TRBV10-3; no clear D gene. Germline CDR1 and CDR2: ENHRY and SYGVKD. V shed 3 bases and J shed 4 bases, with 4 bases lying between them. The CDR3 loop spans 12 amino acids. For the CDR3, the DNA is TGTGCCATCAGTGAAGGGAATCAGCCCCAGCATTTT. It specifies CAISEGNQPQHF.

J is TRBJ2-4 and V is TRBV9; D possibly uses TRBD1 or TRBD2 (6 bases each). Germline CDR1 and CDR2: SGDLS and YYNGEE. The V end lost 3 bases, the J end lost 8 bases, and 24 bases lay between the germline ends. This CDR3 contains 17 residues. The CDR3 protein is CASSARGGLLPEDIQYF. CDR3 nucleotides: TGTGCCAGCAGCGCCCGAGGGGGGCTACTCCCAGAGGACATTCAGTACTTC.

CDR3 sequence: CASYRGGSGELFF. The CDR3 DNA follows: TGCGCCAGCTACAGGGGAGGATCCGGGGAGCTGTTTTTT. The gene calls are TRBV5-1 and TRBJ2-2; D may be TRBD1 (7 bases). V gave up 7 bases and J gave up 6 bases, with 13 bases separating them. In germline, CDR1 is SGHRS, CDR2 YFSETQ. This CDR3 has 13 amino acids.

The rearrangement links TRBV7-9 to TRBJ1-4; D remains ambiguous. The CDR3 is 15 residues long. The V end lost 5 bases, the J end lost 6 bases, and 16 bases lay between the germline ends. Germline CDR1 reads SEHNR; CDR2 reads FQNEAQ (reference sequence). The CDR3 reads CASSPPRVSDEKLFF. Here the CDR3 DNA reads TGTGCCAGCAGCCCCCCCCGGGTGAGCGATGAAAAACTGTTTTTT.

This rearrangement joins TRBV3-1 (or the pseudogene TRBV3-2) to TRBJ1-2; 7 nucleotides match TRBD1. Germline CDR1 reads LGHDT; CDR2 reads YNNKEL (reference sequence). The CDR3 covers 15 residues. Unmatched junction bases numbered 8, after V lost 3 bases and J lost 4 bases. CDR3 nucleotides: TGTGCCAGCAGCCACACTCAGGGGGGAGGCTATGGCTACACCTTC. Its protein product is CASSHTQGGGYGYTF.

This chain links TRBV29-1 with TRBJ1-1, with 7 bases identical to TRBD1. CDR1 and CDR2 (germline): SQVTM, ANQGSEA. V dropped 5 bases and J dropped 1; count of bases not matched to a gene: 7. The CDR3 consists of 14 residues. DNA of the CDR3: TGCAGCGTTACCAAGGGGGCAGAGAACACTGAAGCTTTCTTT. This sequence encodes CSVTKGAENTEAFF.

The chain couples TRBV7-9 to TRBJ1-1; D unresolved. V was clipped by 5 bases and J by 1 base, with 8 bases between them. CDR3 size: 13 residues. Germline V gene lookup returns CDR1 SEHNR and CDR2 FQNEAQ (reference sequence). This CDR3 reads CASSLVPNTEAFF. CDR3 sequence (DNA): TGTGCCAGCAGCCTCGTACCGAACACTGAAGCTTTCTTT.

This chain uses TRBV11-2 with TRBJ1-1, with D perhaps TRBD1 (5 bases). This CDR3 is built from 14 residues. Looked up from germline, CDR1 is SGHAT and CDR2 is FQNNGV. V lost 6 bases to trimming and J lost 5 bases, with 16 bases between them. CDR3 sequence reads: CASRLGGASTEAFF. CDR3 DNA sequence: TGTGCCAGCAGACTCGGCGGGGCTAGTACTGAAGCTTTCTTT.

V gene TRBV30 combines with J gene TRBJ1-1; possibly TRBD1 for D (5 bases). V was cut by 2 bases and J by 10 bases, with 14 bases left in between. Germline V gene lookup returns CDR1 GTSNPN and CDR2 SVGIG (reference sequence). The CDR3 spans 12 residues. The CDR3 DNA is TGTGCCTGGAGTCCAGGGCGGGGGTCAGCTTTCTTT. Translated: CAWSPGRGSAFF. Combining the CDR3 with reference TRBV30 and TRBJ1-1 gives the whole variable domain SQTIHQWPATLVQPVGSPLSLECTVEGTSNPNLYWYRQAAGRGLQLLFYSVGIGQISSEVPQNLSASRPQDRQFILSSKKLLLSDSGFYLCAWSPGRGSAFFGQGTRLTVV.

The rearrangement joins TRBV28 to TRBJ1-5; D not resolved. The CDR3 spans 15 residues. CDR1 is MDHEN and CDR2 is SYDVKM in the germline V gene. The V gene lost 6 bases and the J gene lost 4 bases, with 16 bases spanning the gap. In DNA, the CDR3 is TGTGCCAGCAGCCCCCCACGGGGAAGGAATCAGCCCCAGCATTTT. This codes for CASSPPRGRNQPQHF.

This clone was picked up one time. V usage is TRBV5-1 and J usage is TRBJ1-3, with D tentatively TRBD1 (5 bases). V lost 0 bases, J lost 0 bases, and 10 bases lay in between. The CDR3 extends over 16 amino acids. From germline, CDR1 is SGHRS and CDR2 YFSETQ. The CDR3 protein is CASSLAGEGSGNTIYF. The CDR3 DNA follows: TGCGCCAGCAGCTTGGCGGGGGAAGGCTCTGGAAACACCATATATTTT. Looking up the rest from reference TRBV5-1 and TRBJ1-3 gives the full variable domain: KAGVTQTPRYLIKTRGQQVTLSCSPISGHRSVSWYQQTPGQGLQFLFEYFSETQRNKGNFPGRFSGRQFSNSRSEMNVSTLELGDSALYLCASSLAGEGSGNTIYFGEGSWLTVV.

The chain uses TRBV5-1 and TRBJ2-1; D is perhaps TRBD1 (7 bases). The germline V and J ends were trimmed by 8 bases and 0 bases, with 15 bases remaining between them. Germline CDR1 reads SGHRS; CDR2 reads YFSETQ. The CDR3 covers 15 residues. This chain's CDR3 is CASSPEGASYNEQFF. The CDR3 bases are TGCGCCAGTTCTCCGGAGGGGGCCTCCTACAATGAGCAGTTCTTC.

This clone was found a few times. CDR3 loop: CASSLGWVDEQFF. The CDR3 nucleotides read TGTGCCAGCAGCTTAGGGTGGGTAGATGAGCAGTTCTTC. V gene TRBV7-9 combines with J gene TRBJ2-1; D call uncertain. Trimming cost V 1 base and J 8 bases, with 9 bases left between them. The V gene's germline CDR1 is SEHNR and CDR2 FQNEAQ (reference sequence). The CDR3 consists of 13 residues.

The chain combines TRBV10-3 with TRBJ1-1, with TRBD1 matching over 11 bases. The CDR3 runs to 16 residues. The V gene end was trimmed by 3 bases and the J gene end by 3 bases; junction bases not matched to a gene: 6. Per the germline V gene, CDR1 is ENHRY and CDR2 is SYGVKD. In DNA, the CDR3 is TGTGCCATCAGTGACTCCGGGACAGGGGGGTACACTGAAGCTTTCTTT. This gives the protein CAISDSGTGGYTEAFF.

This clone was seen only a few times. The chain couples TRBV30 to TRBJ1-6; D is perhaps TRBD1 (5 bases). The V gene lost 1 base and the J gene lost 1 base, with 5 bases spanning the gap. Germline values: CDR1 GTSNPN, CDR2 SVGIG (reference sequence). This CDR3 region has 14 residues. The chain's CDR3 is CAWSGQSYNSPLHF. CDR3 nucleotide sequence: TGTGCCTGGAGTGGACAGTCCTATAATTCACCCCTCCACTTT.

V is TRBV28 and J is TRBJ1-2; possible D gene TRBD1, 5 bases. The CDR3 is 15 amino acids. Germline V gene sequence: CDR1 MDHEN, CDR2 SYDVKM. V gave up 8 bases and J gave up 0 bases, with 16 bases separating them. The DNA of the CDR3 is TGTGCCAGCCTCAATGGGGGATCGGCTAACTATGGCTACACCTTC. Amino acid sequence: CASLNGGSANYGYTF.

This chain connects TRBV2 to TRBJ2-7; 9 positions match TRBD2. Germline V gives CDR1 SNHLY, CDR2 FYNNEI. This CDR3 spans 17 amino acids. Trimming at V came to 3 bases and at J to 1 base, leaving 10 bases not matched to a gene. The CDR3 sequence is CASSDEDWSGRSYEQYF. In DNA form, the CDR3 reads TGTGCCAGCAGTGATGAGGATTGGAGCGGGAGGTCCTACGAGCAGTACTTC.

DNA for the CDR3: TGTGCCAGCAGTTCAACCCCGGGACAGGCCTACAATGAGCAGTTCTTC. It encodes CASSSTPGQAYNEQFF. The chain combines TRBV6-5 with TRBJ2-1; 8 positions match TRBD1. Germline CDR1 and CDR2: MNHEY and SVGAGI. The CDR3 is made up of 16 amino acids. After removal of 4 bases from V and 2 bases from J, the junction contained 7 bases not matched to a gene.

This chain uses TRBV5-6 with TRBJ1-2, with D unclear. Germline V gene sequence: CDR1 SGHDT, CDR2 YYEEEE. This CDR3 spans 15 amino acids. V dropped 1 base and J dropped 0 bases, with 10 bases sitting between them. The CDR3 here is CASSLMGRANYGYTF. CDR3 bases: TGTGCCAGCAGCTTGATGGGGAGGGCTAACTATGGCTACACCTTC.

This clone was detected only once. The chain combines TRBV11-3 with TRBJ1-1, with TRBD1 matching over 9 bases. J lost 3 bases, V lost 5 bases, and 7 bases had no gene match. This CDR3 is 15 amino acids long. Germline assignment: CDR1 SGHNT and CDR2 YENEEA. CDR3 protein: CASSTRTGEDTEAFF. The CDR3 DNA reads TGTGCCAGCAGCACTAGGACAGGGGAGGACACTGAAGCTTTCTTT. Using reference TRBV11-3 and TRBJ1-1 for the parts outside the CDR3, the full variable domain is EAGVVQSPRYKIIEKKQPVAFWCNPISGHNTLYWYLQNLGQGPELLIRYENEEAVDDSQLPKDRFSAERLKGVDSTLKIQPAELGDSAVYLCASSTRTGEDTEAFFGQGTRLTVV.

CDR3 bases: TGTGCCTGCCGCGAGGTGGGAAGAGGCACTGAAGCTTTCTTT. Amino acid sequence: CACREVGRGTEAFF. The V gene is TRBV30, the J gene TRBJ1-1, with no clear D. Trimming took 6 bases from V and 4 from J, leaving 18 bases between them. This CDR3 contains 14 residues. The germline V gene encodes CDR1 GTSNPN and CDR2 SVGIG (reference sequence).

This clone appeared a single time. This rearrangement joins TRBV5-1 to TRBJ1-6; TRBD1 matches 9 bases. CDR1 and CDR2 (germline): SGHRS, YFSETQ. The ends lost 4 bases at V and 7 bases at J; junction bases unmatched: 6. This CDR3 spans 15 amino acids. The CDR3 sequence is CASSEGTGPNSPLHF. CDR3 bases: TGCGCCAGCAGCGAAGGGACAGGGCCGAATTCACCCCTCCACTTT.

For the CDR3, the DNA is TGCGCCAGCAGCTCCCCAGGGACAGGGGATCGTTCACCCCTCCACTTT. It is translated as CASSSPGTGDRSPLHF. The chain uses TRBV5-1 and TRBJ1-6; 10 bases map to TRBD1. This CDR3 has 16 residues. Per the germline V gene, CDR1 is SGHRS and CDR2 is YFSETQ. V shed 3 bases and J 9 bases; nucleotides not matched to a gene: 9.

V usage is TRBV6-5 and J usage is TRBJ2-7; D is undetermined. V shed 4 bases and J shed 2 bases, with 9 bases lying between them. Germline CDR1 reads MNHEY; CDR2 reads SVGAGI. CDR3 length: 13 amino acids. CDR3 DNA: TGTGCCAGCAGTTTGGATCCGGCCTACGAGCAGTACTTC. Translating it yields CASSLDPAYEQYF.

The chain employs TRBV28 and TRBJ1-1; D call uncertain. V gave up 2 bases and J gave up 14 bases, with 9 bases separating them. CDR3 length: 10 amino acids. Germline V lookup: CDR1 MDHEN, CDR2 SYDVKM. The CDR3 is CASSLNVPFF. The CDR3 DNA sequence: TGTGCCAGCAGTTTAAACGTCCCCTTCTTT.

V is TRBV5-1 and J is TRBJ1-2; 9 positions agree with TRBD1. With V trimmed by 0 bases and J by 7 bases, 7 bases remained unmatched. Germline V gene lookup returns CDR1 SGHRS and CDR2 YFSETQ. There are 15 residues in the CDR3. CDR3 loop: CASSLDLGQGGGYTF. Here the CDR3 DNA reads TGCGCCAGCAGCTTGGATTTGGGACAGGGAGGTGGCTACACCTTC.

The chain joins TRBV6-1 to TRBJ1-6; TRBD1 might be the D (6 bases). Looked up from germline, CDR1 is MNHNS and CDR2 is SASEGT. The CDR3 has 17 amino acids. Trimming took 4 bases from V and 0 from J, leaving 13 bases between them. DNA for the CDR3: TGTGCCAGCAGTGTGACAGGCCCTAGCTCCTATAATTCACCCCTCCACTTT. It translates to CASSVTGPSSYNSPLHF.

The chain carries TRBV11-2 and TRBJ2-7; a possible D gene is TRBD1 (7 bases). V lost 4 bases and J 3 bases, leaving 22 bases between the germline ends. CDR3 length: 17 residues. Germline assignment: CDR1 SGHAT and CDR2 FQNNGV. Written as DNA, the CDR3 is TGTGCCAGCAGCTCAAAACAGGAGGGGGCTCCTTTCTACGAGCAGTACTTC. It is translated as CASSSKQEGAPFYEQYF.

This chain uses TRBV5-4 with TRBJ1-5, with unresolved D. The germline V and J ends were trimmed by 0 bases and 5 bases, with 9 bases remaining between them. Germline V gene lookup returns CDR1 SGHNT and CDR2 YYREEE (reference sequence). This CDR3 contains 14 residues. In nucleotides, the CDR3 is TGTGCCAGCAGCTTGGAGGGCCGGGATCAGCCCCAGCATTTT. Amino acid sequence: CASSLEGRDQPQHF.